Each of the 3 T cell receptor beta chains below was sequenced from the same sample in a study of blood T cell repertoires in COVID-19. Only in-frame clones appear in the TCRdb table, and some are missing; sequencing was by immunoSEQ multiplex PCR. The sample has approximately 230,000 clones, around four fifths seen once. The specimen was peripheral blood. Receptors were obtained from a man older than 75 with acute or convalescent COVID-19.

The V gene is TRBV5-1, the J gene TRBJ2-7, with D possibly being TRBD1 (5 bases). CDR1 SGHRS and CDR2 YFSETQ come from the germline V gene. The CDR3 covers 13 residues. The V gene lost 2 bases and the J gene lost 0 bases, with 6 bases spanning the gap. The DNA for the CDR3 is TGCGCCAGCAGCTTTACAGGCTCCTACGAGCAGTACTTC. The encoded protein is CASSFTGSYEQYF.

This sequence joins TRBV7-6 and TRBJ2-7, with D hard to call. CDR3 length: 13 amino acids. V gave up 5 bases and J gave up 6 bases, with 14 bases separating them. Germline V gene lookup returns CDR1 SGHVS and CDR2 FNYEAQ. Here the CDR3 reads CASSPPGPLEQYF. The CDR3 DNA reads TGTGCCAGCAGCCCCCCGGGTCCCCTCGAGCAGTACTTC.

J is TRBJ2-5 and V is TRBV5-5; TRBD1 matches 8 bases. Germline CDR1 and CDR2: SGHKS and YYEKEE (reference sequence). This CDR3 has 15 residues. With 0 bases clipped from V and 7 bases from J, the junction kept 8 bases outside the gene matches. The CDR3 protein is CASSLGGQGFLTQYF. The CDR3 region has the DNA TGTGCCAGCAGCTTGGGCGGACAGGGTTTCCTGACCCAGTACTTC.